This T cell receptor beta chain was observed in a study of CD8+ T cells in alopecia areata. cDNA serving as the sequencing template came from extracted, reverse transcribed RNA. TCRdb's copy holds only in-frame clones and misses some; the assay was immunoSEQ multiplex PCR. The sample records approximately 210,000 clones, 64% being singletons. Notes on this clone: Its cognate antigen is unknown.

Germline loops: CDR1 KGHSH, CDR2 LQKENI. This CDR3 has 13 amino acids. Trimming removed 4 bases from V and 3 bases from J, with 7 bases in between. Treatment reported: oral pan-JAK inhibitor, 5-10 mg twice daily. Whole-study findings and limits: TCR sharing across patients was less clear than in mice, possibly HLA-related. Clonality was higher in lesional than normal scalp, especially in alopecia totalis/universalis.

The TCR sequence derives from a human donor with alopecia areata. Sequenced material: CD4+ T cells sorted from blood, taken at week 4, from a patient treated with tofacitinib. The rearrangement links TRBV18 to TRBJ1-5; D remains unclear. CDR3 protein: CASSRDANQPQHF. In DNA, the CDR3 is TGTGCCAGCTCACGCGACGCCAATCAGCCCCAGCATTTT.